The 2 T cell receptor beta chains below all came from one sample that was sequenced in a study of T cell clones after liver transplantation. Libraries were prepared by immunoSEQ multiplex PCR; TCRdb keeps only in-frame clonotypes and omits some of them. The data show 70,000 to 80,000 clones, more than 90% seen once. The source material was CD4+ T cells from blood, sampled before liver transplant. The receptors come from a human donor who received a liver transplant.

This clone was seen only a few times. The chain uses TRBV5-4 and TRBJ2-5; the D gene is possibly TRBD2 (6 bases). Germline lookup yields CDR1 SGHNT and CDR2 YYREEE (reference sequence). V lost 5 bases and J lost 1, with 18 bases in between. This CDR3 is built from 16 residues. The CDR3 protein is CASSLGGSAGQETQYF. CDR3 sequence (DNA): TGTGCCAGCAGTCTTGGGGGGTCGGCGGGCCAAGAGACCCAGTACTTC.

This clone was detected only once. The CDR3 nucleotides are TGTGCCAGCAGCGTAGTGGGGAGACCGAACACCGGGGAGCTGTTTTTT. It codes for CASSVVGRPNTGELFF. The chain joins TRBV7-6 to TRBJ2-2, with a weak D call TRBD2 (5 bases). Trimming shortened V by 5 bases and J by 0 bases, and 13 bases separated the two germline ends. The CDR3 loop spans 16 amino acids. Germline CDR1 reads SGHVS; CDR2 reads FNYEAQ.